These T cell receptor beta chains were read from a single sample in a study of a mutant IDH1 vaccine in newly diagnosed glioma. Sequenced by immunoSEQ multiplex PCR; TCRdb stores in-frame clones only, minus some. The sample contains about 56,000 clones, roughly 76% of which appear only once. Their antigen targets remain unknown. The material sequenced was PBMCs, taken from a glioma patient whose treatment included an IDH1 peptide vaccine. Source of these receptors: a man between 50 and 59 years old with glioma. Both conserved end residues are part of each CDR3. D genes are given only for firm matches. Some rows mark clone size as missing; the rest say once, few, many or name a class of expanded clone.

j_call clone_size v_call cdr3_length d_call cdr3_aa cdr3_nt
TRBJ2-1 . TRBV10-3 13 . CAISEGRDNEQFF TGTGCCATCAGTGAAGGTAGGGACAATGAGCAGTTCTTC
TRBJ2-1 . TRBV9 14 . CASSTRTQDNEQFF TGTGCCAGCAGCACCCGGACCCAGGACAATGAGCAGTTCTTC
TRBJ2-1 . TRBV4-3 14 TRBD2 CASSQVETSGQQFF TGCGCCAGCAGCCAAGTTGAGACTAGCGGACAGCAGTTCTTC
TRBJ2-2 . TRBV2 15 TRBD1 CASSATGGFTGELFF TGTGCCAGCAGTGCGACAGGGGGCTTCACCGGGGAGCTGTTTTTT
TRBJ2-3 . TRBV30 14 . CAWSTTTLTDTQYF TGTGCCTGGAGTACGACGACACTCACAGATACGCAGTATTTT
TRBJ2-5 . TRBV9 14 . CASSTGGGAETQYF TGTGCCAGCAGCACGGGCGGTGGGGCGGAGACCCAGTACTTC
TRBJ2-5 . TRBV7-8 16 TRBD1 CASSLAYRGARETQYF TGTGCCAGCAGTCTAGCATACAGGGGGGCAAGAGAGACCCAGTACTTC
TRBJ1-1 . TRBV5-1 17 . CASRDSGGESVNTEAFF TGCGCCAGCAGGGACAGCGGGGGGGAGAGCGTGAACACTGAAGCTTTCTTT
TRBJ1-1 . TRBV15 15 . CATSSGLGSNTEAFF TGTGCCACCAGCAGCGGGTTGGGCTCGAACACTGAAGCTTTCTTT
TRBJ2-3 . TRBV5-4 12 . CASSLRGDTQYF TGTGCCAGCAGCTTGCGGGGGGATACGCAGTATTTT
TRBJ1-1 . TRBV12-5 16 . CASGLVRLGRVPEAFF TGTGCTAGTGGTTTGGTACGTCTAGGGAGGGTCCCTGAAGCTTTCTTT
TRBJ1-1 few TRBV7-6 13 . CASRAGPNTEAFF TGTGCCAGCCGTGCAGGGCCGAACACTGAAGCTTTCTTT
TRBJ2-6 . TRBV18 16 . CASSVDSHSGANVLTF TGTGCCAGCTCCGTCGACAGTCACTCTGGGGCCAACGTCCTGACTTTC
TRBJ2-1 . TRBV5-1 15 TRBD1 CASSLRGQGDNEQFF TGCGCCAGCAGCTTGCGTGGACAGGGGGACAATGAGCAGTTCTTC
TRBJ1-4 . TRBV2 13 TRBD1 CASAGYRGEKLFF TGTGCCAGTGCGGGATACAGGGGGGAAAAACTGTTTTTT
TRBJ2-7 once TRBV30 15 TRBD2 CAWTSGGTSSYEQYF TGTGCCTGGACTAGCGGGGGGACGAGCTCCTACGAGCAGTACTTC
TRBJ1-2 once TRBV13 15 TRBD1 CASSPRQGSNYGYTF TGTGCCAGCAGCCCCCGACAGGGATCGAACTATGGCTACACCTTC
TRBJ1-3 . TRBV19 13 . CASIGGAGNTIYF TGTGCCAGTATTGGAGGGGCTGGAAACACCATATATTTT
TRBJ2-1 . TRBV9 15 TRBD1 CASSVDRGTYNEQFF TGTGCCAGCAGCGTAGACAGGGGGACCTACAATGAGCAGTTCTTC
TRBJ1-4 once TRBV18 14 TRBD1 CASSSGTGSEKLFF TGTGCCAGCTCTTCCGGGACAGGGTCTGAAAAACTGTTTTTT
TRBJ2-3 . TRBV13 15 . CASSFVQGKTDTQYF TGTGCCAGCAGCTTTGTCCAGGGGAAGACAGATACGCAGTATTTT
TRBJ2-7 . TRBV5-4 16 TRBD2 CASSRGLAGAYYEQYF TGTGCCAGCAGCCGGGGACTAGCGGGGGCCTACTACGAGCAGTACTTC
TRBJ2-3 . TRBV5-1 14 . CASLPGPQADTQYF TGCGCCAGCCTCCCGGGACCGCAAGCAGATACGCAGTATTTT